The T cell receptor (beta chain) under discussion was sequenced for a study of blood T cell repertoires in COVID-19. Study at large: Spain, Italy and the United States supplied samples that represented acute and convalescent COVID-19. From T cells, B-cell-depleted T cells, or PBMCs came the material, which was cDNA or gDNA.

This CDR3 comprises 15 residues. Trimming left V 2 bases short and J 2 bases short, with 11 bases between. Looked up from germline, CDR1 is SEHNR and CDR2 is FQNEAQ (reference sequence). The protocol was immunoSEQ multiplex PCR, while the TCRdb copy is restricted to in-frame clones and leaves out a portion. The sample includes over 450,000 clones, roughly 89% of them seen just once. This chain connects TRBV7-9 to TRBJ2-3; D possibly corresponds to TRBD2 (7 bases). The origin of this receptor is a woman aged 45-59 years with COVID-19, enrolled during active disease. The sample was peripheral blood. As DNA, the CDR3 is TGTGCCAGCAGCTTATCGGGGGGCCCCACAGATACGCAGTATTTT. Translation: CASSLSGGPTDTQYF.